These T cell receptor beta chains were read from a single sample in a study of T-cell memory formation after mild COVID-19. TCRdb fed the 5' RACE reads into MiXCR, producing one record per CDR3 protein. The sample includes 34,000 or so distinct CDR3 sequences, just under 8% seen only once; the top ten take around 28%. Input material: PBMCs or a T cell subset sorted from them (not recorded which). These receptor sequences come from a man between 18 and 29 years old who had mild COVID-19 (a few samples of this study predate the infection). Cell type and time point are not known. Each CDR3 is given with its conserved first and last residue. Each record gives: V gene, CDR3 length, CDR3 protein.

v_call: TRBV7-9; cdr3_length: 13; cdr3_aa: CASSLVGTETQYF
v_call: TRBV11-2; cdr3_length: 14; cdr3_aa: CASSLVPSGGARYF
v_call: TRBV7-3; cdr3_length: 12; cdr3_aa: CATSYRQETQYF
v_call: TRBV7-2; cdr3_length: 16; cdr3_aa: CASSSGGPLSTDTQYF
v_call: TRBV2; cdr3_length: 13; cdr3_aa: CASSVDFGQGSFF
v_call: TRBV7-2; cdr3_length: 12; cdr3_aa: CASSPGGSGYTF
v_call: TRBV28; cdr3_length: 15; cdr3_aa: CASSLGGYSNQPQHF
v_call: TRBV5-1; cdr3_length: 14; cdr3_aa: CASGDRALTDTQYF
v_call: TRBV5-1; cdr3_length: 16; cdr3_aa: CASSILAGGLPDTQYF
v_call: TRBV5-5; cdr3_length: 15; cdr3_aa: CASSLSPLGQETQYF
v_call: TRBV7-2; cdr3_length: 15; cdr3_aa: CASSLDGTSGETQYF
v_call: TRBV6-2/TRBV6-3; cdr3_length: 14; cdr3_aa: CASTRTSAGSEQFF
v_call: TRBV7-2; cdr3_length: 15; cdr3_aa: CASSLGGLFVGELFF
v_call: TRBV4-3; cdr3_length: 18; cdr3_aa: CASSQGSGRPGVQETQYF
v_call: TRBV12-3/TRBV12-4; cdr3_length: 14; cdr3_aa: CASSLVGTDYGYTF
v_call: TRBV7-9; cdr3_length: 14; cdr3_aa: CASSLETGTSPLHF
v_call: TRBV7-8; cdr3_length: 16; cdr3_aa: CASSPGTSWTKNIQYF
v_call: TRBV5-6; cdr3_length: 14; cdr3_aa: CASIGTAGRGEQFF
v_call: TRBV3-1; cdr3_length: 18; cdr3_aa: CASSQNLRSGFRTGELFF
v_call: TRBV5-1; cdr3_length: 12; cdr3_aa: CASSLVSHEQFF
v_call: TRBV7-9; cdr3_length: 15; cdr3_aa: CASSPTGDRAYEQYF
v_call: TRBV14; cdr3_length: 15; cdr3_aa: CASSPVVPRGHEQFF
v_call: TRBV9; cdr3_length: 16; cdr3_aa: CASSARRVKSTGELFF
v_call: TRBV7-2; cdr3_length: 13; cdr3_aa: CASTFGRAYGYTF
v_call: TRBV7-9; cdr3_length: 13; cdr3_aa: CASSWDSSYGYTF
v_call: TRBV6-5; cdr3_length: 14; cdr3_aa: CASSYYSDTGELFF
v_call: TRBV12-5; cdr3_length: 14; cdr3_aa: CASGGSTRNTEAFF
v_call: TRBV5-4; cdr3_length: 11; cdr3_aa: CASSFLSEAFF
v_call: TRBV11-2; cdr3_length: 17; cdr3_aa: CASSRNPKGLSGNTIYF
v_call: TRBV12-3/TRBV12-4; cdr3_length: 14; cdr3_aa: CASSSTGGAETQYF
v_call: TRBV6-6; cdr3_length: 15; cdr3_aa: CASSWVSGAGNTIYF
v_call: TRBV5-1; cdr3_length: 15; cdr3_aa: CASSADGFSNYGYTF
v_call: TRBV28; cdr3_length: 16; cdr3_aa: CASSIPPGAGANVLTF
v_call: TRBV4-2; cdr3_length: 14; cdr3_aa: CASSPPSRQETQYF
v_call: TRBV3-1; cdr3_length: 15; cdr3_aa: CASSQGSAGANVLTF
v_call: TRBV5-1; cdr3_length: 15; cdr3_aa: CASSSGTPGRNTIYF
v_call: TRBV7-8; cdr3_length: 18; cdr3_aa: CASSVGSGGGLSTDTQYF
v_call: TRBV3-1; cdr3_length: 13; cdr3_aa: CASSQARGSPLHF
v_call: TRBV5-1; cdr3_length: 13; cdr3_aa: CASSLAPGDEQYF
v_call: TRBV24-1; cdr3_length: 13; cdr3_aa: CATAQGTTDTQYF
v_call: TRBV7-2; cdr3_length: 16; cdr3_aa: CASSLLGGIDTGELFF
v_call: TRBV11-2; cdr3_length: 17; cdr3_aa: CASSLRVGSGRYNEQFF
v_call: TRBV18; cdr3_length: 15; cdr3_aa: CASSPRLRLTDTQYF
v_call: TRBV2; cdr3_length: 11; cdr3_aa: CASSARNGYTF
v_call: TRBV16; cdr3_length: 14; cdr3_aa: CASSQSAADQPQHF
v_call: TRBV7-9; cdr3_length: 14; cdr3_aa: CASSLTGTNEKLFF